Reported below is one TCR beta chain. V shed 4 bases and J 5 bases; nucleotides not matched to a gene: 9. Germline V CDR1 and CDR2: SQVTM, ANQGSEA. This CDR3 has 14 residues. These data originate in a study of CD8 T cells in Susac syndrome. A quantity of roughly 0.5 to 1 ug RNA underwent reverse transcription using random hexamers. Amplification of TCR beta CDR3 spanned 54 Vbeta and 13 Jbeta via immunoSEQ multiplex PCR. TCRdb independently ran MiXCR on the immunoSEQ multiplex PCR reads; one entry per CDR3 protein. The sample consists of 95,000 to 150,000 distinct CDR3 sequences, around 94% of them appearing once.

This sequence originates from a human donor in good health. The rearrangement joins TRBV29-1 to TRBJ1-2; 8 bases match TRBD1. Sequenced sample: CD4+ T cells from PBMCs. CDR3 sequence reads: CSVGTGQDTYGYTF. CDR3 sequence (DNA): TGCAGCGTTGGGACGGGACAGGATACATATGGCTACACCTTC.